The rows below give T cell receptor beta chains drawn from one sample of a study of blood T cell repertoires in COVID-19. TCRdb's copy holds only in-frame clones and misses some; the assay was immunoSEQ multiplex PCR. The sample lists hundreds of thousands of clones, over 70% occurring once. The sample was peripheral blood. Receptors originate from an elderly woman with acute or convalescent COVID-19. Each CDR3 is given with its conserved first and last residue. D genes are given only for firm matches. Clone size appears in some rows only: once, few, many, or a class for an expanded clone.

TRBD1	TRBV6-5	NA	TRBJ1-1	TGTGCCAGCAGTTATGCGAACAGGGGCACTGAAGCTTTCTTT	CASSYANRGTEAFF
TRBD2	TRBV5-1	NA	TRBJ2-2	TGCGCCAGCACCCTCACGGGGGAGGGCGGGGAGCTGTTTTTT	CASTLTGEGGELFF
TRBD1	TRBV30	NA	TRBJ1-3	TGTGCCTGGACCCCAACAGGGGCGGGAAACACCATATATTTT	CAWTPTGAGNTIYF
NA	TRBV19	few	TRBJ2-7	TGTGCCAGTAGTCTGACAGGCCCTTCCTACGAGCAGTACTTC	CASSLTGPSYEQYF
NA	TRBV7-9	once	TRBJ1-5	TGTGCCAGCAGCAACACCTTCGATCAGCCCCAGCATTTT	CASSNTFDQPQHF
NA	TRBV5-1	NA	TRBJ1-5	TGCGCCAGCAGCTTTGATACGGGAGGCAATCAGCCCCAGCATTTT	CASSFDTGGNQPQHF
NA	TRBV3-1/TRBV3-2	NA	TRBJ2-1	TGTGCCAGCAGCCACCTAGGCCAGAGCTCCTACAATGAGCAGTTCTTC	CASSHLGQSSYNEQFF
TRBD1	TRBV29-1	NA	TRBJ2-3	TGCAGCGTCCGGACAGGGGGGACGCAGTATTTT	CSVRTGGTQYF
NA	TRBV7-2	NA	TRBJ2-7	TGTGCCAGCAGCTTAGCCGCCACCCATCAAGTCAAGCGGGACTTC	CASSLAATHQVKRDF
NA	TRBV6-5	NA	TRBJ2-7	TGTGCCAGCAGGGGAACTAGTTACGAGCAGTACTTC	CASRGTSYEQYF
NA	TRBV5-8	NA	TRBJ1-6	TGTGCCAGCAGCTTATCGGAGTATAATTCACCCCTCCACTTT	CASSLSEYNSPLHF
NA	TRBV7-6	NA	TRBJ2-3	TGTGCCAGCAGCTCGGGACTTAGCACAGATACGCAGTATTTT	CASSSGLSTDTQYF
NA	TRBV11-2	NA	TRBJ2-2	TGTGCCAGCAGCTTTACGGGACATATGAACACCGGGGAGCTGTTTTTT	CASSFTGHMNTGELFF
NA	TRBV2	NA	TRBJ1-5	TGTGCCAGCACTGGAACCACAGGGATAGGACAGCCCCAGCATTTT	CASTGTTGIGQPQHF
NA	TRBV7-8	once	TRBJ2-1	TGTGCCAGCAGCTTAGGGACAGTATTGAAGGGTGAGCAGTTCTTC	CASSLGTVLKGEQFF
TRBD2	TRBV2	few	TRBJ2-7	TGTGCCAGCATGGGACTAGCGTTCAACGAGCAGTACTTC	CASMGLAFNEQYF
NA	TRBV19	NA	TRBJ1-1	TGTGCCAGTAGTATAGTCAGGGCCGCTGAAGCTTTCTTT	CASSIVRAAEAFF
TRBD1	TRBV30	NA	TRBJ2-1	TGTGCCTGGAGTAGGGGGCCCACTTCCTACAATGAGCAGTTCTTC	CAWSRGPTSYNEQFF
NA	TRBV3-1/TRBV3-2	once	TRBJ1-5	TGTGCCAGCAGCCAAGATCAGGCTTTCAATCAGCCCCAGCATTTT	CASSQDQAFNQPQHF
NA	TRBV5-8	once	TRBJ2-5	TGTGCCAGCAGCGCGGGAAGCCAAAACGGAGAGACCCAGTACTTC	CASSAGSQNGETQYF
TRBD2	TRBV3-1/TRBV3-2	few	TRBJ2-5	TGTGCCAGCAGCCAAAGTCCACTAGCGGGGAGAGAGACCCAGTACTTC	CASSQSPLAGRETQYF
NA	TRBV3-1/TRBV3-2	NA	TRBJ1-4	TGTGCCAGCAGCGACCGGGTCCTAAATGAAAAACTGTTTTTT	CASSDRVLNEKLFF
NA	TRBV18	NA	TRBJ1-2	TGTGCCAGCTCACCAGGGGCAGAGGTTGTTGGCTACACCTTC	CASSPGAEVVGYTF
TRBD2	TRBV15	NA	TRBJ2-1	TGTGCCACCAGCAGTCAGACTAGCGGGAGGAGAAATGAGCAGTTCTTC	CATSSQTSGRRNEQFF
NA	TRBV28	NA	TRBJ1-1	TGTGCCAGCAGTCTCACTCACAGCAACACTGAAGCTTTCTTT	CASSLTHSNTEAFF
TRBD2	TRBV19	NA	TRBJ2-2	TGTGCCAGTAGTATGGGCGGGAGGGCCATCGGGGAGCTGTTTTTT	CASSMGGRAIGELFF
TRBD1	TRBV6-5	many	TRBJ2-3	TGTGCCAGCAATTGGAGCACCGGGACAGCCTACCAGTATTTT	CASNWSTGTAYQYF
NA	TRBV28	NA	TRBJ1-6	TGTGCCAGCAGTTTCGGTAATTCACCCCTCCACTTT	CASSFGNSPLHF
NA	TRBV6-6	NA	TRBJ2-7	TGTGCCAGCAGTTTCAGGGGACCCGACGAGCAGTACTTC	CASSFRGPDEQYF
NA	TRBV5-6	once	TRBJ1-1	TGTGCCAGCAGCTCTCAGGGGAACACTGAAGCTTTCTTT	CASSSQGNTEAFF
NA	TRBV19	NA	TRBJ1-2	TGTGCCAGTAGTATAGGTCGCGCGCTTGCTGACTATGGCTACACCTTC	CASSIGRALADYGYTF
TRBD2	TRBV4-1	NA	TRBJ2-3	TGCGCCAGCAGCCAAGGAGCTAGCGGGGGCACAGATACGCAGTATTTT	CASSQGASGGTDTQYF
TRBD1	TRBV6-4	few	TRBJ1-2	TGTGCCAGCAGTGCCCCGAGGAGGACAGGGAGTTATGGCTACACCTTC	CASSAPRRTGSYGYTF
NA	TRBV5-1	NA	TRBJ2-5	TGCGCCAGCAGCTTGGCCGTCGTAAGCGGAGCTAGCCAAGAGACCCAGTACTTC	CASSLAVVSGASQETQYF
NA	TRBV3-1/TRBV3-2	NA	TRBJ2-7	TGTGCCAGCAGCCAAGCCCCCAGGGCCACTACACCCTACGAGCAGTACTTC	CASSQAPRATTPYEQYF
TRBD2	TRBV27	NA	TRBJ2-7	TGTGCCAGCAGACTAGGGACTAGCGGAACCTACGAGCAGTACTTC	CASRLGTSGTYEQYF
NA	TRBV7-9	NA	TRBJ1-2	TGTGCCAGCAGCTTAGCAGGGAGCGACGGCTACACCTTC	CASSLAGSDGYTF
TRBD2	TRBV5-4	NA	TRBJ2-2	TGTGCCAGCAGCTTGGGTGCGGGAGGTTTGGGAACCGGGGAGCTGTTTTTT	CASSLGAGGLGTGELFF
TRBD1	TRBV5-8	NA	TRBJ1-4	TGTGCCAGCAGCCGACAGGGGGCCGCAACTAATGAAAAACTGTTTTTT	CASSRQGAATNEKLFF
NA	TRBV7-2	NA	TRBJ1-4	TGTGCCAGCGGGCTCAGAAAGGGGAGGGAAAAACTGTTTTTT	CASGLRKGREKLFF
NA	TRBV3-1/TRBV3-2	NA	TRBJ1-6	TGTGCCAGCAGCTCAAAGGGAGGTTCTTCACCCCTCCACTTT	CASSSKGGSSPLHF
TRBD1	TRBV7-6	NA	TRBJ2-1	TGTGCCAGCAGCTCTAGACAGGGGAACTACAATGAGCAGTTCTTC	CASSSRQGNYNEQFF
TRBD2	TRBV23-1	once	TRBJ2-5	TGCGCCAGCAGTCAATCGAGGGCCGGGGAGGGGGAGACCCAGTACTTC	CASSQSRAGEGETQYF
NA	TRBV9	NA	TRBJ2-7	TGTGCCAGCAGCGTAGGAGGTACAGGGCATCCCTACGAGCAGTACTTC	CASSVGGTGHPYEQYF